What follows describes a single TCR beta chain. Membership in each cohort depended on participant-reported clinical history. This sample stems from a study of blood T cell repertoires in COVID-19. Generated by immunoSEQ multiplex PCR, the TCRdb table keeps only in-frame clones and is missing some. There are 250,000 to 300,000 clones in the sample; 88% occur only once, and around 0.9% lies in the top ten. V trimming: 1 base; J trimming: 1 base; junction bases outside the gene matches: 13. This CDR3 contains 18 residues. The germline gives CDR1 GTSNPN, CDR2 SVGIG (reference sequence). Sequenced input: PBMCs or T cells enriched from blood (not recorded which). The V gene is TRBV30, the J gene TRBJ1-5; 7 nucleotides line up with TRBD1. This receptor was taken from a woman aged 25 to 39 who had recovered from COVID-19. The CDR3 here is CAWSASTEGAGSNQPQHF. In nucleotides, the CDR3 is TGTGCCTGGAGTGCGTCTACGGAGGGGGCTGGAAGCAATCAGCCCCAGCATTTT.